Below are 3 T cell receptor beta chains sequenced from a single sample in a study of regulatory T cells in long-lasting Graves disease. HTBI primers from iRepertoire and Arm-PCR of CDR3 regions yielded the TCR beta libraries. TCRdb passed the multiplex PCR reads through MiXCR, listing each CDR3 protein once. Counted here are around 500,000 distinct CDR3 sequences, 13% occurring once; the ten biggest clones make up about 9.1%. The time point was: newly diagnosed GD, antithyroid drugs for less than 3 months. RNA isolated from PBMCs was used to make the TCR library. These same data were also listed under a study on T cells in Graves' hyperthyroidism and ophthalmopathy.

The specimen was peripheral blood mononuclear cells (PBMCs), collected at new diagnosis, from a patient treated with antithyroid drugs. These receptors originate from a man aged 30-40 years with Graves disease.

The CDR3 DNA is TGTGCCAGCAGCTTGCCGAAGGGCCGGTACAATGAGCAGTTCTTC. This translates into CASSLPKGRYNEQFF. The V call is TRBV7-9, the J call TRBJ2-1; no reliable D call. This CDR3 contains 15 residues. The V end lost 3 bases, the J end lost 4 bases, and 13 bases lay between the germline ends. Germline V gives CDR1 SEHNR, CDR2 FQNEAQ (reference sequence).

This clonotype has a count of ten or more. This sequence joins TRBV12-3 or TRBV12-4 and TRBJ1-1, with D perhaps matching TRBD1 (6 bases). The CDR3 is 18 residues long. The V gene lost 7 bases and the J gene lost 1 base, with 25 bases spanning the gap. This CDR3 is CASKGPTGRRIQNTEAFF. Written as DNA, the CDR3 is TGTGCCAGCAAGGGGCCAACAGGGAGAAGAATCCAGAACACTGAAGCTTTCTTT.

Many counts were recorded for this clonotype. V and J are TRBV7-9 and TRBJ2-7; TRBD1 aligns across 9 bases. The CDR3 contains 16 residues. Germline lookup yields CDR1 SEHNR and CDR2 FQNEAQ (reference sequence). V dropped 0 bases and J dropped 3; count of bases not matched to a gene: 6. CDR3 loop: CASSLARTGVIYEQYF. In DNA form, the CDR3 reads TGTGCCAGCAGCTTAGCCCGGACAGGGGTTATCTACGAGCAGTACTTC.